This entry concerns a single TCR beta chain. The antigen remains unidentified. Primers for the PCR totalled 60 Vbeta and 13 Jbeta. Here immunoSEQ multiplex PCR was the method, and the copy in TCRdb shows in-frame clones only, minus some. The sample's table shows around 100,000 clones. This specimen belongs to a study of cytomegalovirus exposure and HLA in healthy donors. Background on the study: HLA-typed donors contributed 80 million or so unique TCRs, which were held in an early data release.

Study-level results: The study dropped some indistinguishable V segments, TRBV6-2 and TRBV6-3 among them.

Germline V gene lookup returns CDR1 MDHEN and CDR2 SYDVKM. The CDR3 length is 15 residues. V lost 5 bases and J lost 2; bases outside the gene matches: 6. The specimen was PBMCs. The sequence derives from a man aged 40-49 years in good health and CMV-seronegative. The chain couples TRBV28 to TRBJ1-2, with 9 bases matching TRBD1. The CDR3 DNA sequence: TGTGCCAGCAGTACCGGGACAGGGCGCAACTATGGCTACACCTTC. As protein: CASSTGTGRNYGYTF.